This T cell receptor beta chain was sequenced during a study of blood T cell repertoires in COVID-19. About the study: The study drew acute and convalescent COVID-19 samples from the United States, Italy and Spain. In each case, the material was cDNA or gDNA derived from T cells, B-cell-depleted T cells, or PBMCs.

The J segment lost 6 bases and the V segment lost 5 bases, leaving 5 bases of the junction unmatched. The CDR3 covers 15 residues. Looked up from germline, CDR1 is SGHRS and CDR2 is YFSETQ. In the original processing: Estimation of nucleated cell counts relied on the amplification of reference gene primers. Sequencing was performed with immunoSEQ multiplex PCR; in TCRdb, only in-frame clones are kept and a portion is missing. V, J and clone size reflect that table, while D and trimming were determined from the DNA. The sample shows 150,000 to 200,000 clones, around 90% of them seen only once. The sequence came from a man aged 60 to 75 with acute or convalescent COVID-19. Sequencing was performed on peripheral blood. The chain joins TRBV5-1 to TRBJ2-1; 13 nucleotides line up with TRBD2. CDR3 sequence: CASRPTSGGANEQFF. The DNA of the CDR3 is TGCGCCAGCAGGCCAACTAGCGGGGGGGCCAATGAGCAGTTCTTC.